The entry that follows covers one T cell receptor (beta chain) sequence. The specificity of this receptor is unknown. No much larger clone exists at a distance of one base, and base qualities are not known. These data originate in a study of OX40 agonist ivuxolimab in advanced cancers. Context from the whole study: The costimulatory receptor OX40 (CD134) was targeted by ivuxolimab, a fully human IgG2 agonistic monoclonal antibody. Intravenous ivuxolimab was administered to patients every 2 weeks at six dose levels: 0.01, 0.1, 0.3, 1.5, 3 and 10 mg/kg. Among the 52 dose-escalation patients, some 19 had hepatocellular carcinoma, roughly 15 melanoma, 9 renal cell carcinoma and 9 head and neck cancer. In the dose-escalation cohort, 82.7% of patients were male, and the mean age was approximately 60 years, with a range of 23 to 79. Prior anti-PD-1, anti-PD-L1 or anti-CTLA-4 therapy was permitted, and checkpoint inhibitors had been received by about 36% of dose-escalation patients. Partial responses occurred in three dose-escalation patients, of whom one had hepatocellular carcinoma and two had cutaneous melanoma. Peripheral TCRbeta sequencing aimed to test whether ivuxolimab altered TCR sequence diversity and caused clonal T-cell expansion. The paper reports the monotherapy dose-escalation portion (N ≈ 52 patients) of the phase I ivuxolimab trial.

To sequence the TCRbeta CDR3 region, genomic DNA was isolated from the sorted cells. The immunoSEQ Assay was used for sequencing of TCRbeta CDR3 regions. The table was pulled from immuneACCESS by TCRdb, which kept in-frame rearrangements only. Such tables lose some clones; where checked, under half of the loss comes from unresolved V genes, and the rest has no known cause. This sample is represented by some 90,000 clones; 90% to 95% of them were singletons. The ten most abundant clones make up 0.7% to 1% of the sample. Summary of the overall study and its limitations: In the 0.1-3.0 mg/kg groups, partial responders had among the lowest normalized peripheral clonal expansion, particularly in CD8+ T cells. At doses of 0.1 to 3.0 mg/kg, clonal expansion of both CD4+ and CD8+ blood T cells was observed from baseline to week 6. On average, CD8+ T cells showed more expanded clones than CD4+ T cells after ivuxolimab. Which antigens the clonally expanded peripheral T cells were specific for was not determined. Low levels of normalized T-cell clonal expansion were also seen in some patients who did not respond.

Patients with autoimmune disease history or receiving systemic immunosuppression were excluded from the trial. Peripheral blood for TCR sequencing was collected from all dose cohorts at baseline, on cycle 4 day 1, and on cycle 7 day 1. Samples came from an open-label, multicenter, first-in-human phase I dose-escalation trial of ivuxolimab. Adults with locally advanced or metastatic melanoma, renal cell carcinoma, hepatocellular carcinoma or head and neck squamous cell carcinoma were enrolled in the trial. CD4+ and CD8+ T cells were sorted separately from peripheral blood before TCR sequencing. Including the terminal cysteine and phenylalanine, the CDR3 comprises 15 residues. Just the 45-base CDR3 DNA is kept, in frame starting at base 1. V and J lose 1 base and 5 bases, and a span of 17 bases separates them. CDR1 and CDR2 are drawn from the germline V gene: SQVTM, ANQGSEA.

The sample in question was CD4+ or CD8+ T cells sorted from blood, obtained in a trial of the OX40 agonist ivuxolimab. This clonotype was sampled from an adult with an advanced solid tumor such as melanoma, head and neck, liver or kidney cancer. This receptor chain uses TRBV29-1 and TRBJ2-5; the D segment may tentatively be TRBD1 or TRBD2, each giving 7 matched bases. Read as DNA, the sequence is TGCAGCGTTGAAGCATCAGGGGGGGGATTGGAGACCCAGTACTTC. The encoded protein is CSVEASGGGLETQYF.